The clone carrying this T cell receptor beta chain was counted between two and nine times. Its antigen is as yet unknown. Clones were sequenced by immunoSEQ multiplex PCR, and TCRdb holds only the in-frame ones, with some missing. The repertoire consists of about 110,000 clones, with around 82% occurring once and the leading ten covering around 2.7%. This CDR3 is built from 12 residues. Germline V gene data show CDR1 as MGHDK and CDR2 as SYGVNS. V was trimmed by 9 bases and J by 3 bases, leaving 11 bases between them. The sample belongs to a study of cytomegalovirus exposure and HLA in healthy donors. Study-level results: The study designated 150 to 200 TCR beta chains cytomegalovirus-associated.

The chain employs TRBV25-1 and TRBJ1-2; D may be TRBD1 (5 bases). Sequencing was done on a sample of PBMCs. This TCR was sampled from a woman between 18 and 29 years old in good health and CMV-seronegative. The CDR3 reads CARGDCDYGYTF. Here the CDR3 DNA reads TGTGCCAGAGGGGACTGCGACTATGGCTACACCTTC.